Here is one TCR beta chain with its context. Its antigen is not known. CDR1 is LGHNT, CDR2 FRNRAP, per germline. V was trimmed by 1 base and J by 0 bases, leaving 10 bases between them. The CDR3 has 16 residues. This sample stems from a study of T-cell memory formation after mild COVID-19. About the research overall: Largely, the TCR clusters proved donor specific. Study results and caveats: Contracting CD4+ clones were located mainly in CM and EM, and CD8+ clones in EMRA.

Constant-segment primers and 5'RACE yielded cDNA libraries for TCR alpha and TCR beta, each carrying sample barcodes and UMIs. Each CDR3 protein gets one entry after TCRdb re-called the 5' RACE reads with MiXCR. The table lists some 250,000 distinct CDR3 sequences, over 8.5% of them singletons. The clonotype originates from a man younger than 30 who had mild COVID-19 (a few samples of this study predate the infection). Cell type and time point are not known. Sample: PBMCs or a T cell subset sorted from them (not recorded which). The chain employs TRBV12-5 and TRBJ1-3, with D hard to call. The CDR3 loop reads CASGLDRIDSGNTIYF. The CDR3 bases are TGTGCTAGTGGTTTGGACAGAATAGACTCTGGAAACACCATATATTTT.